Each of the 21 T cell receptor beta chains below was sequenced from the same sample in a study of CD8 T cells in ankylosing spondylitis. The study's findings and limits: Apparently characteristic of ankylosing spondylitis blood was a TCR beta motif (about eight highly homologous variants).

TCRdb passed the 5' RACE reads through MiXCR, listing each CDR3 protein once. The data contain roughly 700,000 distinct CDR3 sequences, around 17% of them singletons. Their antigens are not known. What was sequenced was blood, either unsorted or a sorted T cell fraction (not recorded which). The receptor set was obtained from a male donor with ankylosing spondylitis.

CDR3: CSVRVRETQYF. Written as DNA, the CDR3 is TGCAGCGTCAGGGTTCGAGAGACCCAGTACTTC. The V gene is TRBV29-1, the J gene TRBJ2-5; the D gene is possibly TRBD1 (5 bases). CDR1 and CDR2 (germline): SQVTM, ANQGSEA. The CDR3 runs 11 residues. The ends were cut back, 6 bases at V and 4 bases at J, with 9 bases in the middle.

This clonotype was detected a few times. This sequence joins TRBV14 and TRBJ1-6; D call uncertain. V lost 1 base and J 5 bases, leaving 18 bases between the germline ends. CDR1 is SGHDN and CDR2 is FVKESK in the germline V gene. This CDR3 region has 18 residues. The CDR3: CASSQGLEGGFHNSPLHF. The DNA for the CDR3 is TGTGCCAGCAGCCAAGGATTGGAGGGAGGTTTCCATAATTCACCCCTCCACTTT.

CDR3 in DNA: TGCGCCAGCAGTCCCCTAGCGACCGATACGCAGTATTTT. Its protein is CASSPLATDTQYF. The genes are TRBV5-1 and TRBJ2-3, with TRBD2 as a possible D gene (6 bases). The V and J ends lost 5 bases and 6 bases respectively, with 13 bases between them. CDR1 and CDR2 from the germline V gene are SGHRS and YFSETQ. CDR3 length equals 13 residues.

The rearrangement links TRBV10-1 to TRBJ1-1; D is ambiguous. There are 14 residues in the CDR3. V dropped 4 bases and J dropped 0 bases, with 9 bases sitting between them. From germline, CDR1 is WNHNN and CDR2 SYGVQD (reference sequence). In nucleotides, the CDR3 is TGCGCCAGCAGTGTAAAGGCCATGAACACTGAAGCTTTCTTT. Translation gives CASSVKAMNTEAFF.

The V call is TRBV7-3, the J call TRBJ2-6; the D gene is possibly TRBD2 (5 bases). CDR3 length: 17 amino acids. Germline V gene data show CDR1 as SGHTA and CDR2 as FQGTGA. The ends were cut back, 7 bases at V and 4 bases at J, with 20 bases in the middle. CDR3 DNA sequence: TGTGCCAGCACCCGTGAGGGATCGAACTCGGGGGCCAACGTCCTGACTTTC. It translates to CASTREGSNSGANVLTF.

This clonotype was recorded a few times. The chain couples TRBV20-1 to TRBJ2-7; 7 bases fit TRBD2. Germline V gives CDR1 DFQATT, CDR2 SNEGSKA (reference sequence). The CDR3 has 15 residues. The junction had 7 bases not matched to a gene; V was cut back by 0 bases and J by 2 bases. The CDR3 bases are TGCAGTGCTAGAGATGCGGGAGACCCGACCTACGAGCAGTACTTC. It yields the protein CSARDAGDPTYEQYF.

This clonotype was seen at least ten times. The chain couples TRBV5-1 to TRBJ2-3; 10 positions match TRBD2. The CDR3 totals 15 residues. Germline V lookup: CDR1 SGHRS, CDR2 YFSETQ. V was pared by 1 base and J by 1 base, with 0 bases of the junction left unmatched. CDR3 DNA: TGCGCCAGCAGCTTGACTAGCGGGGGCACAGATACGCAGTATTTT. This gives the protein CASSLTSGGTDTQYF.

This chain links TRBV27 with TRBJ1-5; possibly TRBD1 for D (6 bases). The CDR3 loop spans 14 amino acids. CDR1 is MNHEY, CDR2 SMNVEV, per germline (reference sequence). V shed 2 bases and J shed 7 bases, with 12 bases lying between them. The chain's CDR3 is CASSLKQGGQPQHF. CDR3 bases: TGTGCCAGCAGTTTAAAACAGGGCGGCCAGCCCCAGCATTTT.

There are many counts of this clonotype. V is TRBV5-1 and J is TRBJ2-7; D remains ambiguous. CDR1 and CDR2 from the germline V gene are SGHRS and YFSETQ. The CDR3 runs 15 residues. V shed 0 bases and J shed 2 bases, with 12 bases lying between them. CDR3 amino acids: CASSLVWYATYEQYF. The CDR3 DNA reads as TGCGCCAGCAGCTTGGTTTGGTACGCTACCTACGAGCAGTACTTC.

V is TRBV11-2 and J is TRBJ2-1; weak D call: TRBD2 (5 bases). CDR3 length: 11 amino acids. The V end was cut by 1 base, the J end by 13 bases, with 8 bases between. CDR1 is SGHAT and CDR2 is FQNNGV in the germline V gene. CDR3: CASSLGTQQFF. The DNA of the CDR3 is TGTGCCAGCAGCTTAGGGACTCAACAGTTCTTC.

The V gene is TRBV7-2, the J gene TRBJ2-1; D ambiguous. The length of the CDR3 is 15 residues. The V end was cut by 1 base, the J end by 7 bases, with 14 bases between. Germline lookup yields CDR1 SGHTA and CDR2 FQGNSA. The CDR3 nucleotides are TGTGCCAGCAGCTTAGGGCCGGGTGGTCGGAATGAGCAGTTCTTC. This translates into CASSLGPGGRNEQFF.

Ten or more counts support this clonotype. This chain uses TRBV20-1 with TRBJ1-3, with no clear D. V was trimmed by 2 bases and J by 0 bases, leaving 14 bases between them. Germline CDR1 DFQATT, CDR2 SNEGSKA (reference sequence). This CDR3 spans 16 amino acids. CDR3 protein: CSARSGRGSSGNTIYF. The CDR3 DNA follows: TGCAGTGCTAGAAGTGGGCGGGGAAGCTCTGGAAACACCATATATTTT.

This clonotype has a handful of counts. The chain combines TRBV15 with TRBJ2-2; the D is unclear. CDR3 length: 13 residues. Per the germline V gene, CDR1 is LNHNV and CDR2 is YYDKDF (reference sequence). V was cut by 8 bases and J by 0 bases, with 7 bases left in between. CDR3 nucleotide sequence: TGTGCCACCTCAGAAGCGAACACCGGGGAGCTGTTTTTT. Protein: CATSEANTGELFF.

A few counts support this clonotype. V is TRBV7-8 and J is TRBJ1-5; 7 bases align to TRBD1. In germline, CDR1 is SGHVS, CDR2 FQNEAQ. V gave up 4 bases and J gave up 5 bases; unmatched junction bases: 5. The CDR3 sequence is 14 residues long. The CDR3 loop is CASSSTGPYQPQHF. The CDR3 DNA reads TGTGCCAGCAGCTCGACAGGGCCCTATCAGCCCCAGCATTTT.

The chain has TRBV9 and TRBJ2-1; 7 bases are shared with TRBD1. Germline CDR1 SGDLS, CDR2 YYNGEE. The length of the CDR3 is 16 residues. J was trimmed by 4 bases and V by 0 bases; bases with no gene match: 7. CDR3 sequence reads: CASSVGVRGFYNEQFF. The DNA of the CDR3 is TGTGCCAGCAGCGTAGGGGTCAGGGGGTTTTACAATGAGCAGTTCTTC.

The V and J genes are TRBV5-1 and TRBJ1-1; D is unclear. V shed 4 bases and J shed 6 bases, with 13 bases lying between them. CDR1 and CDR2 (germline): SGHRS, YFSETQ. The CDR3 length is 13 residues. The CDR3 DNA sequence: TGCGCCAGCAGCCAGCCCGGGAGCCCTGAAGCTTTCTTT. Its translation: CASSQPGSPEAFF.

This clonotype was recorded a few times. The chain joins TRBV5-1 to TRBJ2-1, with a weak D call TRBD2 (5 bases). Trimming left V 0 bases short and J 10 bases short, with 11 bases between. Germline V gives CDR1 SGHRS, CDR2 YFSETQ. This CDR3 is 13 amino acids long. CDR3 in amino acids: CASSLEGGPEQFF. CDR3 DNA: TGCGCCAGCAGCTTGGAGGGCGGGCCGGAGCAGTTCTTC.

Points on this clonotype: A much larger clone lies one base from this, so it may be a read error. V is TRBV14 and J is TRBJ2-2; the D is unclear. Germline CDR1 reads SGHDN; CDR2 reads FVKESK. The CDR3 sequence is 12 residues long. The CDR3 coding sequence is TGTTCCAGCAGCCAATCAGTCGGGGAGCTGTTTTTT. Amino acids: CSSSQSVGELFF.

The rearrangement uses TRBV29-1 and TRBJ2-4; TRBD2 is a possible D gene (5 bases). V lost 4 bases, J lost 3 bases, and 16 bases lay in between. Germline V lookup: CDR1 SQVTM, CDR2 ANQGSEA. This CDR3 is 15 amino acids long. CDR3 region: CSVVAGAGFKNIQYF. As DNA, the CDR3 is TGCAGCGTTGTCGCCGGCGCGGGTTTCAAAAACATTCAGTACTTC. The full variable domain, with the rest looked up from reference TRBV29-1 and TRBJ2-4, is SAVISQKPSRDICQRGTSLTIQCQVDSQVTMMFWYRQQPGQSLTLIATANQGSEATYESGFVIDKFPISRPNLTFSTLTVSNMSPEDSSIYLCSVVAGAGFKNIQYFGAGTRLSVL.

The table lists this clonotype with many counts. This rearrangement joins TRBV20-1 to TRBJ2-2; the D gene is possibly TRBD2 (6 bases). This CDR3 comprises 13 residues. V was clipped by 3 bases and J by 5 bases, with 10 bases between them. Germline CDR1 DFQATT, CDR2 SNEGSKA (reference sequence). Written as DNA, the CDR3 is TGCAGTGCTAGGCAGGCGGGGACCGGGGAGCTGTTTTTT. Translated: CSARQAGTGELFF.

This clonotype was found once. The V and J genes are TRBV5-3 and TRBJ2-7, with 8 bases fitting TRBD2. TRBV5-3 is an open reading frame, and its role is uncertain. Trimming removed 4 bases from V and 9 bases from J; junction bases left unmatched: 6. The CDR3 is 12 amino acids. The CDR3 is CARSPGGETQYF. Here the CDR3 DNA reads TGTGCCAGAAGCCCGGGAGGGGAAACGCAGTACTTC.